What follows is one T cell receptor (beta chain) and its context. The antigen remains undetermined. The ends were cut back, 4 bases at V and 1 base at J, with 13 bases in the middle. Germline V gives CDR1 MNHEY, CDR2 SVGAGI. This CDR3 comprises 15 residues. The sample belongs to a study of OX40 agonist ivuxolimab in advanced cancers. The method was immunoSEQ multiplex PCR; TCRdb's version includes in-frame clones alone and lacks a portion of them. The table lists approximately 70,000 clones, 70% to 90% of them singletons. Study outcomes and limitations: Partial responders at 0.1-3.0 mg/kg showed near-lowest clonal expansion. Clonal expansion from baseline to week 6 occurred in both CD4+ and CD8+ T cells.

Any history of autoimmune disease or systemic immunosuppression disqualified patients. J is TRBJ1-1 and V is TRBV6-5; TRBD1 is a possible D gene (5 bases). The receptor was derived from an adult with an advanced solid tumor such as melanoma, head and neck, liver or kidney cancer. The material sequenced was CD4+ or CD8+ T cells sorted from blood, taken in a trial of the OX40 agonist ivuxolimab. CDR3: CASSSRVQANTEAFF. DNA of the CDR3: TGTGCCAGCAGTTCCAGGGTCCAGGCGAACACTGAAGCTTTCTTT.